This T cell receptor (beta chain) was documented in a study of human T cells and chemical hapten exposure. Time point noted: patch test 1, 2 weeks after DPC sensitization. The treatment is: therapeutic diphenylcyclopropenone sensitization with weekly scalp DPC. Points on this clonotype: The antigen is unknown. At one boundary the junction diverges from the germline segment, which might be a read error.

TCRdb re-derived calls from the RACE reads in MiXCR, one entry per CDR3 protein. The sample consists of under 130,000 distinct CDR3 sequences, 9.5% to 11% of them appearing once. General observations from the study: No shift was seen in TCRs above 1 in 1000 frequency with DPC sensitization.

From germline, CDR1 is SEHNR and CDR2 FQNEAQ (reference sequence). CDR3 size: 11 residues. The sequenced sample was whole blood, obtained in connection with sensitization to the hapten diphenylcyclopropenone (DPC). This receptor was identified in a woman in her thirties or forties with alopecia areata. Some clones in this sample may be carry-over from other donors' samples. The J gene is TRBJ1-5, the V gene TRBV7-9; no clear D. The CDR3 nucleotides read TGTGCCAGCAGCTTGACTCAGGCCCAGCATTTT. Translated, it gives CASSLTQAQHF.